These 21 T cell receptor beta chains share one sample of origin, sequenced in a study of cytomegalovirus exposure and HLA in healthy donors. The PCR made use of 60 Vbeta and 13 Jbeta primers. Sequencing was performed with immunoSEQ multiplex PCR; in TCRdb, only in-frame clones are kept and a portion is missing. This repertoire includes under 200,000 clones. The specimen was PBMCs. Receptors were obtained from a man younger than 45 in good health and CMV-seronegative.

This chain joins TRBV19 and TRBJ1-4; TRBD1 agrees at 8 bases. With V trimmed by 7 bases and J by 8 bases, 9 bases remained unmatched. Per germline, CDR1 LNHDA and CDR2 SQIVND (reference sequence). There are 14 residues in the CDR3. CDR3 protein: CASTRQGRFEKLFF. Here the CDR3 DNA reads TGTGCCAGTACCCGACAGGGGAGGTTCGAAAAACTGTTTTTT.

The chain recombines TRBV9 with TRBJ2-1; 8 bases line up with TRBD1. CDR1 and CDR2 (germline): SGDLS, YYNGEE. This CDR3 is built from 17 residues. The trim removed 4 bases at V and 4 bases at J, leaving 13 bases unmatched. The CDR3, as DNA: TGTGCCAGCAGCACTGGACAGGGTTGGGAGGCTTACAATGAGCAGTTCTTC. This sequence encodes CASSTGQGWEAYNEQFF. Drawing the rest from reference TRBV9 and TRBJ2-1, the complete variable domain is DSGVTQTPKHLITATGQRVTLRCSPRSGDLSVYWYQQSLDQGLQFLIQYYNGEERAKGNILERFSAQQFPDLHSELNLSSLELGDSALYFCASSTGQGWEAYNEQFFGPGTRLTVL.

V gene TRBV7-8 combines with J gene TRBJ2-3; D is unclear. Deletions cut 2 bases from V and 1 base from J, with 10 bases between. CDR1 and CDR2 from the germline V gene are SGHVS and FQNEAQ. The CDR3 length is 15 residues. CDR3 DNA: TGTGCCAGCAGCTTATTTGTCTCGGGCACAGATACGCAGTATTTT. Translating gives CASSLFVSGTDTQYF.

The V call is TRBV6-4, the J call TRBJ2-1, with D possibly matching TRBD2 (7 bases). Germline CDR1 is MRHNA and CDR2 is SNTAGT. Between the trimmed V and J ends, which lost 2 bases and 4 bases, there was a span of 12 bases. The CDR3 loop spans 15 amino acids. The CDR3 region is CASSDERGGYNEQFF. The CDR3 DNA sequence: TGTGCCAGCAGTGACGAGAGGGGGGGTTACAATGAGCAGTTCTTC.

The rearrangement links TRBV6-5 to TRBJ1-2; perhaps TRBD1 as D (5 bases). Germline-derived CDR1 and CDR2 are MNHEY and SVGAGI. The CDR3 sequence is 15 residues long. V lost 0 bases, J lost 1 base, and 9 bases lay in between. The CDR3 coding sequence is TGTGCCAGCAGTTACTCGCTACAGGTTAACTATGGCTACACCTTC. It is translated as CASSYSLQVNYGYTF.

The V gene is TRBV29-1, the J gene TRBJ2-7; weak D call: TRBD2 (5 bases). V dropped 1 base and J dropped 4 bases, with 8 bases sitting between them. Per the germline V gene, CDR1 is SQVTM and CDR2 is ANQGSEA. This CDR3 is built from 12 residues. The CDR3 loop is CSVEGSGYEQYF. CDR3 in DNA: TGCAGCGTTGAAGGTTCGGGGTACGAGCAGTACTTC.

CDR3 DNA: TGTGCCAGCAGTAGGAACAGCGGGGGGCCTATGAGAGGAGATACGCAGTATTTT. Its translation: CASSRNSGGPMRGDTQYF. V and J are TRBV13 and TRBJ2-3, with 9 bases identical to TRBD2. Germline CDR1 reads PRHDT; CDR2 reads FYEKMQ (reference sequence). The CDR3 has 18 amino acids. The V segment lost 6 bases and the J segment 5 bases; nucleotides outside the gene matches: 18.

The chain recombines TRBV10-3 with TRBJ1-2; tentatively, D is TRBD1 (6 bases). This CDR3 contains 13 residues. V was shortened by 6 bases and J by 4 bases, with 12 bases between the two germline ends. CDR1 ENHRY and CDR2 SYGVKD come from the germline V gene. CDR3 in amino acids: CAISPTGIYGYTF. In DNA, the CDR3 is TGTGCCATCAGCCCGACAGGCATCTATGGCTACACCTTC.

This sequence joins TRBV5-1 and TRBJ2-7, with 9 bases identical to TRBD2. The V gene end was trimmed by 0 bases and the J gene end by 5 bases; junction bases not matched to a gene: 3. CDR3 length: 14 residues. Germline CDR1 reads SGHRS; CDR2 reads YFSETQ. In DNA, the CDR3 is TGCGCCAGCAGCTTGGCGGGACTAGCAGACGAGCAGTACTTC. Translating gives CASSLAGLADEQYF.

The gene calls are TRBV30 and TRBJ1-1, with 7 bases matching TRBD1. CDR3 length: 14 amino acids. CDR1 and CDR2 from the germline V gene are GTSNPN and SVGIG (reference sequence). Trimming removed 2 bases from V and 4 bases from J; junction bases left unmatched: 7. The CDR3 spells CAWSKGAEGTEAFF. The CDR3 coding sequence is TGTGCCTGGAGTAAGGGGGCCGAGGGCACTGAAGCTTTCTTT. Drawing the rest from reference TRBV30 and TRBJ1-1, the complete variable domain is SQTIHQWPATLVQPVGSPLSLECTVEGTSNPNLYWYRQAAGRGLQLLFYSVGIGQISSEVPQNLSASRPQDRQFILSSKKLLLSDSGFYLCAWSKGAEGTEAFFGQGTRLTVV.

This sequence joins TRBV5-6 and TRBJ2-2, with a possible D match to TRBD2 (5 bases). CDR3 length: 16 amino acids. CDR1 and CDR2 from the germline V gene are SGHDT and YYEEEE. Trimming stripped 3 bases from V and 6 bases from J, with 18 bases between. The CDR3 loop reads CASSSDTILAAGELFF. CDR3 DNA sequence: TGTGCCAGCAGCTCGGATACGATCCTAGCAGCCGGGGAGCTGTTTTTT.

This chain links TRBV5-4 with TRBJ2-1, with D perhaps matching TRBD2 (5 bases). Trimming cost V 6 bases and J 0 bases, with 19 bases left between them. Germline CDR1 reads SGHNT; CDR2 reads YYREEE (reference sequence). The CDR3 contains 17 residues. The CDR3 sequence is CASTPPGSVRSYNEQFF. The CDR3 DNA follows: TGTGCCAGCACCCCCCCTGGGAGCGTTCGCTCCTACAATGAGCAGTTCTTC.

The V and J genes are TRBV27 and TRBJ1-5, with D unresolved. CDR1 MNHEY and CDR2 SMNVEV come from the germline V gene (reference sequence). The CDR3 has 15 amino acids. V lost 3 bases and J 6 bases, leaving 15 bases between the germline ends. The CDR3 is CASSFGDPGSQPQHF. DNA of the CDR3: TGTGCCAGCAGTTTCGGGGATCCGGGTAGTCAGCCCCAGCATTTT.

The chain recombines TRBV11-3 with TRBJ2-6; D gene unclear. The germline V gene encodes CDR1 SGHNT and CDR2 YENEEA. V shed 2 bases and J shed 1 base, with 12 bases lying between them. The CDR3 loop spans 17 amino acids. CDR3 coding DNA: TGTGCCAGCAGCTTAAGTACCGCGAGGTCTGGGGCCAACGTCCTGACTTTC. This translates into CASSLSTARSGANVLTF.

The V call is TRBV11-3, the J call TRBJ2-7, with TRBD1 identical over 9 bases. Trimming took 5 bases from V and 2 from J; bases not matched to a gene: 13. The CDR3 is 17 amino acids. The germline V gene encodes CDR1 SGHNT and CDR2 YENEEA. CDR3 in amino acids: CASSPSGWGQGTYEQYF. The DNA of the CDR3 is TGTGCCAGCAGCCCATCAGGCTGGGGACAGGGAACCTACGAGCAGTACTTC.

The rearrangement uses TRBV11-3 and TRBJ1-2; D gene ambiguous. The CDR3 has 14 amino acids. Trimming shortened V by 1 base and J by 2 bases, and 8 bases separated the two germline ends. Germline V gene data show CDR1 as SGHNT and CDR2 as YENEEA. The CDR3 DNA reads TGTGCCAGCAGCTTAGGGGTAGCGAACTATGGCTACACCTTC. The encoded protein is CASSLGVANYGYTF.

This chain connects TRBV27 to TRBJ2-1; 10 bases are a match to TRBD2. CDR1 and CDR2 (germline): MNHEY, SMNVEV (reference sequence). This CDR3 region has 14 residues. Germline trimming cut 5 bases from V and 7 bases from J; bases unmatched to any gene: 5. The CDR3 DNA is TGTGCCAGCAGTATACTAGCGGGAAGTAATGAGCAGTTCTTC. Translating it yields CASSILAGSNEQFF.

This chain connects TRBV13 to TRBJ2-1, with 8 bases fitting TRBD2. Trimming removed 2 bases from V and 1 base from J; junction bases left unmatched: 4. Germline assignment: CDR1 PRHDT and CDR2 FYEKMQ (reference sequence). This CDR3 is 16 amino acids long. In nucleotides, the CDR3 is TGTGCCAGCAGCTTAAGCGGGGGCTATTCCTACAATGAGCAGTTCTTC. Its translation: CASSLSGGYSYNEQFF.

The V call is TRBV13, the J call TRBJ2-2; D perhaps matches TRBD2 (6 bases). The ends were cut back, 7 bases at V and 0 bases at J, with 9 bases in the middle. There are 14 residues in the CDR3. Germline V lookup: CDR1 PRHDT, CDR2 FYEKMQ (reference sequence). The CDR3 nucleotides are TGTGCCAGCATGGAGGGAGCGAACACCGGGGAGCTGTTTTTT. It encodes CASMEGANTGELFF.

The chain joins TRBV5-4 to TRBJ2-1, with 12 bases fitting TRBD2. Germline lookup yields CDR1 SGHNT and CDR2 YYREEE (reference sequence). CDR3 length: 16 amino acids. After removal of 0 bases from V and 7 bases from J, the junction contained 5 bases not matched to a gene. CDR3 DNA: TGTGCCAGCAGCTTGGCTCTAGCGGGGGGGCGGAATGAGCAGTTCTTC. Its translation is CASSLALAGGRNEQFF. The full variable domain, in which reference TRBV5-4 and TRBJ2-1 provide the parts outside the CDR3, is ETGVTQSPTHLIKTRGQQVTLRCSSQSGHNTVSWYQQALGQGPQFIFQYYREEENGRGNFPPRFSGLQFPNYSSELNVNALELDDSALYLCASSLALAGGRNEQFFGPGTRLTVL.

This chain joins TRBV6-1 and TRBJ1-2; D is ambiguous. V was shortened by 4 bases and J by 0 bases, with 6 bases between the two germline ends. The CDR3 contains 13 residues. Germline V gene data show CDR1 as MNHNS and CDR2 as SASEGT. The DNA for the CDR3 is TGTGCCAGCAGTGGCAGTTCTAACTATGGCTACACCTTC. Protein sequence: CASSGSSNYGYTF.